This T cell receptor beta chain is drawn from a study of OX40 agonist ivuxolimab in advanced cancers. Regarding the study as a whole: Relative to CD4+ cells, CD8+ T cells on average had more expanded clones. Some patients without response likewise showed low normalized clonal expansion.

To note about this clone: The antigen is unknown.

CDR1 and CDR2 from the germline V gene are LNHDA and SQIVND (reference sequence). Trimming took 3 bases from V and 1 from J, leaving 13 bases between them. The CDR3 sequence is 15 residues long. Method: immunoSEQ multiplex PCR; TCRdb's copy keeps in-frame clones and lacks some. Here the sample spans some 140,000 clones, 85% to 95% being singletons. The chain recombines TRBV19 with TRBJ2-7, with a tentative D call TRBD2 (6 bases). Here the sequenced sample was CD4+ or CD8+ T cells sorted from blood, taken in a trial of the OX40 agonist ivuxolimab. The receptor was isolated from an adult with an advanced solid tumor such as melanoma, head and neck, liver or kidney cancer. DNA for the CDR3: TGTGCCAGTAGTATCGACCTTGGGACTTCCTACGAGCAGTACTTC. The encoded protein is CASSIDLGTSYEQYF.